The rows below give T cell receptor beta chains drawn from one sample of a study of T-cell memory formation after mild COVID-19. TCRdb used MiXCR to reprocess the 5' RACE reads, holding one entry per CDR3 protein. The data contain 530,000 or so distinct CDR3 sequences, roughly 17% of them seen just once; the ten biggest clones take up less than 10%. What was sequenced was PBMCs or a T cell subset sorted from them (not recorded which). The receptors derive from an adult woman who had mild COVID-19 (a few samples of this study predate the infection). Cell type and time point are not known. The CDR3 runs from the conserved cysteine through the conserved F or W. A D gene is named only where the DNA matches it firmly. Size is stated for part of the rows, as once, few or many counts, or as a class when the clone is expanded.

v_call	d_call	j_call	clone_size	cdr3_aa	cdr3_nt
TRBV7-8	TRBD2	TRBJ2-1	many	CASSFRGGSSYNEQFF	TGTGCCAGCAGCTTCCGCGGGGGTAGCTCCTACAATGAGCAGTTCTTC
TRBV5-1	NA	TRBJ1-1	NA	CASSFQPSAEAFF	TGCGCCAGCAGCTTCCAGCCTAGCGCTGAAGCTTTCTTT
TRBV4-3	TRBD2	TRBJ2-3	NA	CASSPYGTSGSKADTQYF	TGCGCCAGCAGCCCCTACGGGACTAGCGGGAGCAAGGCAGATACGCAGTATTTT
TRBV7-6	NA	TRBJ2-4	few	CATRPTPRNIQYF	TGTGCCACCCGGCCGACCCCGAGGAACATTCAGTACTTC
TRBV5-1	NA	TRBJ2-1	NA	CASSLGISSYNEQFF	TGCGCCAGCAGCTTGGGGATTAGCAGCTACAATGAGCAGTTCTTC
TRBV6-5	TRBD1	TRBJ2-3	few	CVPGQGTDTQYF	TGTGTCCCGGGACAGGGGACAGATACGCAGTATTTT
TRBV4-1	TRBD1	TRBJ1-5	few	CASSQDPGQGGIQPQHF	TGCGCCAGCAGCCAAGATCCCGGACAGGGGGGTATACAGCCCCAGCATTTT
TRBV12-3/TRBV12-4	TRBD1	TRBJ2-7	few	CASTGAGGEQYF	TGTGCCAGTACTGGGGCAGGGGGCGAGCAGTACTTC
TRBV28	NA	TRBJ1-1	few	CAGGERAAEAFF	TGTGCCGGTGGGGAACGGGCCGCTGAAGCTTTCTTT
TRBV29-1	NA	TRBJ2-1	NA	CSVEGGPQPYNEQFF	TGCAGCGTTGAAGGAGGTCCTCAACCCTACAATGAGCAGTTCTTC
TRBV20-1	TRBD1	TRBJ2-2	few	CSARDPGTGYTGELFF	TGCAGTGCTAGAGATCCCGGGACAGGGTACACCGGGGAGCTGTTTTTT
TRBV6-5	TRBD1	TRBJ2-7	few	CASSYSGTGSSSYEQYF	TGTGCCAGCAGTTACTCCGGGACAGGGTCCTCCTCTTACGAGCAGTACTTC
TRBV6-5	TRBD2	TRBJ2-2	NA	CASSPSVAGDGELFF	TGTGCCAGCAGCCCTTCGGTAGCGGGAGACGGGGAGCTGTTTTTT
TRBV9	NA	TRBJ2-7	NA	CASSPSGFLKQYF	TGTGCCAGCAGCCCTTCGGGGTTTTTAAAGCAGTACTTC
TRBV20-1	NA	TRBJ2-7	many	CSASGASYEQYF	TGCAGTGCTAGCGGGGCGTCCTACGAGCAGTACTTC
TRBV7-2	TRBD1	TRBJ1-3	NA	CASSLDTGAGAGNTIYF	TGTGCCAGCAGCTTAGATACAGGGGCGGGTGCTGGAAACACCATATATTTT
TRBV12-3/TRBV12-4	NA	TRBJ2-1	many	CASSRGETPDSYNEQFF	TGTGCCAGCAGCCGTGGTGAGACACCCGACTCCTACAATGAGCAGTTCTTC
TRBV15	NA	TRBJ2-2	NA	CATSSRLTGGNTGELFF	TGTGCCACCAGCAGTAGATTGACAGGAGGAAACACCGGGGAGCTGTTTTTT
TRBV12-3/TRBV12-4	NA	TRBJ1-1	NA	CASIVDRRTGEAFF	TGTGCCAGCATCGTGGACAGACGAACGGGTGAAGCTTTCTTT
TRBV5-6	TRBD2	TRBJ2-1	NA	CASSPIHSGTSGYNEQFF	TGTGCCAGCAGCCCAATCCATTCCGGGACTAGCGGCTACAATGAGCAGTTCTTC
TRBV7-9	NA	TRBJ1-1	few	CASSSRETEAFF	TGTGCCAGCAGCTCTAGGGAGACTGAAGCTTTCTTT
TRBV20-1	NA	TRBJ1-2	few	CSALLSRGYGYTF	TGCAGTGCTCTCCTTAGCAGGGGCTATGGCTACACCTTC
TRBV7-3	NA	TRBJ2-1	few	CASSLTGPGRNEQFF	TGTGCCAGCAGCTTAACGGGGCCCGGCCGCAATGAGCAGTTCTTC
TRBV5-1	NA	TRBJ2-6	NA	CASSLDTSGANVLTF	TGCGCCAGCAGCTTGGACACCTCTGGGGCCAACGTCCTGACTTTC
TRBV19	TRBD1	TRBJ2-7	few	CASSSRDRAYEQYF	TGTGCCAGTAGTTCCCGGGACAGGGCCTACGAGCAGTACTTC
TRBV12-3/TRBV12-4	NA	TRBJ2-2	few	CAVRGTGELFF	TGTGCCGTACGGGGGACCGGGGAGCTGTTTTTT
TRBV19	NA	TRBJ1-1	few	CASSTLPSGAEAFF	TGTGCCAGTAGCACCTTACCCTCGGGGGCTGAAGCTTTCTTT
TRBV7-7	NA	TRBJ2-1	once	CASSPVGPYNEQFF	TGTGCTAGCAGCCCCGTTGGCCCGTACAATGAGCAGTTCTTC
TRBV4-1	NA	TRBJ1-1	few	CASSSSTGWMNTEAFF	TGCGCCAGCAGCTCTTCGACAGGTTGGATGAACACTGAAGCTTTCTTT
TRBV3-1	TRBD1	TRBJ1-2	NA	CASSPGDRGNYGYTF	TGTGCCAGCAGCCCGGGGGACAGGGGGAACTATGGCTACACCTTC
TRBV11-3	NA	TRBJ1-1	NA	CASSFSEDTEAFF	TGTGCCAGCAGCTTCAGTGAGGACACTGAAGCTTTCTTT
TRBV7-2	NA	TRBJ2-7	NA	CASSLSGAVREQYF	TGTGCCAGCAGCTTATCGGGGGCCGTGCGCGAGCAGTACTTC
TRBV4-1	NA	TRBJ2-7	NA	CASSQEPGYEQYF	TGCGCCAGCAGCCAAGAACCGGGCTACGAGCAGTACTTC
TRBV25-1	NA	TRBJ1-3	NA	CASSPDRVSGNTIYF	TGTGCCAGCAGTCCTGACAGAGTCTCTGGAAACACCATATATTTT
TRBV24-1	TRBD1	TRBJ2-1	once	CATSDSGQGGNEQFF	TGTGCCACCAGTGATTCTGGACAGGGGGGCAATGAGCAGTTCTTC
TRBV7-2	NA	TRBJ1-1	NA	CASSPRGRVNTETFF	TGTGCCAGCAGCCCCCGGGGGCGGGTGAACACTGAAACTTTCTTT
TRBV11-1	NA	TRBJ2-7	NA	CASSETRSSYEQYF	TGTGCCAGCAGCGAAACCAGGAGCTCCTACGAGCAGTACTTC
TRBV24-1	NA	TRBJ2-5	NA	CATSDLQETQYF	TGTGCCACCAGTGACCTACAAGAGACCCAGTACTTC
TRBV30	TRBD2	TRBJ2-3	NA	CAWRAGETDTQYF	TGTGCCTGGAGGGCGGGAGAGACAGATACGCAGTATTTT
TRBV5-1	TRBD1	TRBJ2-7	NA	CASSSGGQGREQYF	TGCGCCAGCAGCTCGGGGGGACAGGGGCGCGAGCAGTACTTC
TRBV12-3/TRBV12-4	NA	TRBJ2-5	NA	CASSPRRSDAEETQYF	TGTGCCAGCAGTCCCCGAAGATCTGACGCTGAAGAGACCCAGTACTTC
TRBV3-1	TRBD1	TRBJ1-2	many	CASSHELPGTGSMSGYTF	TGTGCCAGCAGCCATGAGCTGCCCGGGACAGGGTCAATGAGTGGCTACACCTTC
TRBV6-1	NA	TRBJ1-6	few	CASEAPLTLHF	TGTGCCAGCGAAGCCCCCCTCACCCTCCACTTT
TRBV20-1	TRBD2	TRBJ2-7	NA	CSAGAVTPGGYEQYF	TGCAGTGCTGGTGCGGTGACTCCGGGAGGCTACGAGCAGTACTTC
TRBV4-3	NA	TRBJ2-3	few	CASSQELGDTQYF	TGCGCCAGCAGCCAAGAGTTGGGGGATACGCAGTATTTT
TRBV10-3	TRBD1	TRBJ1-1	NA	CAISDVGTGGLSESFF	TGTGCCATCAGTGATGTGGGGACAGGGGGCCTTTCTGAATCTTTCTTT
TRBV19	NA	TRBJ1-5	NA	CASSIAQYSNQPQHF	TGTGCCAGTAGTATCGCCCAGTATAGCAATCAGCCCCAGCATTTT
TRBV4-1	TRBD2	TRBJ2-3	few	CASSQASGGGTDTQYF	TGCGCCAGCAGCCAAGCCAGCGGGGGGGGCACAGATACGCAGTATTTT
TRBV5-1	NA	TRBJ1-1	few	CASRQEPMNTEAFF	TGCGCCAGCAGACAGGAACCCATGAACACTGAAGCTTTCTTT